This TCR beta chain originates from a study of regulatory T cells in long-lasting Graves disease. Across the whole study: Patients with new Graves' disease had used antithyroid drugs below 3 months. Study-level points and caveats: Newly diagnosed Graves' patients had higher TCR diversity than persistent ones. Sampling was limited to peripheral blood rather than thyroid tissue.

Documented time point: newly diagnosed GD, antithyroid drugs for less than 3 months. The TCR library was made from RNA that had been extracted from PBMCs in TRIzol. Relying on iRepertoire HTBI primers and Arm-PCR of CDR3 regions, the team built TCR beta libraries. TCRdb re-derived calls from the multiplex PCR reads in MiXCR, one entry per CDR3 protein. The table includes around 450,000 distinct CDR3 sequences, 14% to 15% detected once. The germline CDR1 and CDR2 sequences are SEHNR and FQNEAQ (reference sequence). V lost 7 bases and J 6 bases, leaving 21 bases between the germline ends. This CDR3 is built from 15 residues. Concerning this clonotype: The antigen is unknown.

These same records also appear under a second study, on T cells in Graves' hyperthyroidism and ophthalmopathy. That publication notes: Clinical symptoms, serum thyroxine and TRAb, thyroid ultrasound and orbital computed tomography were used for the diagnoses.

This TCR derives from a woman in her 30s with Graves disease. The chain is built from TRBV7-9 and TRBJ1-2; no reliable D call. Sequenced material: peripheral blood mononuclear cells (PBMCs), taken at new diagnosis, from a patient treated with antithyroid drugs. DNA of the CDR3: TGTGCCAGCACCTCGAGTGGGAGGCTGGGCGATGGCTACACCTTC. Its translation: CASTSSGRLGDGYTF.